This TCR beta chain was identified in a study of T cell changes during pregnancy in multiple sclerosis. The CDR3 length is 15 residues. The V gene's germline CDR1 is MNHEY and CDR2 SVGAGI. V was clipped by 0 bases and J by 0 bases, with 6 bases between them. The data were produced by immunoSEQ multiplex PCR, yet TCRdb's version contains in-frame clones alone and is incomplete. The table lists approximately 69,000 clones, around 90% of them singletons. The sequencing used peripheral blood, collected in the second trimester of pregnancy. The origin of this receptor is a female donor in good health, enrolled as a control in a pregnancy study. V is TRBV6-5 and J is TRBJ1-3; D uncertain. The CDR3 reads CASSYSDTSGNTIYF. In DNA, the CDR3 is TGTGCCAGCAGTTACTCCGACACCTCTGGAAACACCATATATTTT.